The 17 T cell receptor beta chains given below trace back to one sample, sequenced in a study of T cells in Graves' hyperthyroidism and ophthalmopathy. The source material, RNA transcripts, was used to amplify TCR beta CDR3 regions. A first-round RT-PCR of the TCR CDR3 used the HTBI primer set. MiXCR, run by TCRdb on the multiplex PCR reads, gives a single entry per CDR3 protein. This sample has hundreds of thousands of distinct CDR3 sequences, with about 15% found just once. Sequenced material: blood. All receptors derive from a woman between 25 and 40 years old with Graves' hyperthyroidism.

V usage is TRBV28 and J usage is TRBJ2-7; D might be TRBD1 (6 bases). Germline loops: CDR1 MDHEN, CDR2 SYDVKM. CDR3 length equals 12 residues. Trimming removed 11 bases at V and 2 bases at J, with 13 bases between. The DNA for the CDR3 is TGTGCCGCAAAAGGGGGAACCTACGAGCAGTACTTC. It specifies CAAKGGTYEQYF.

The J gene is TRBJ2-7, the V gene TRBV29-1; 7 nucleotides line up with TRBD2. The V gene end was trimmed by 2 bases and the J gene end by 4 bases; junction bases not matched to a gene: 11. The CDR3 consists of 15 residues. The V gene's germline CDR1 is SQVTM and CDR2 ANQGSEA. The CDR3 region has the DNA TGCAGCGTTGAACTTGCAGGGAGGGATTCATACGAGCAGTACTTC. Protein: CSVELAGRDSYEQYF.

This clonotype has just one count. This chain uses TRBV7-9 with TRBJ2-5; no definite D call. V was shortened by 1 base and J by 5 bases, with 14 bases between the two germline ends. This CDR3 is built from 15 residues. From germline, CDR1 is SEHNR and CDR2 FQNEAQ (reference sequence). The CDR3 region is CASSLDWSSHETQYF. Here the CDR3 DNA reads TGTGCCAGCAGCTTAGATTGGTCGTCCCACGAGACCCAGTACTTC. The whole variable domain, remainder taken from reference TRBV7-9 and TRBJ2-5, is DTGVSQNPRHKITKRGQNVTFRCDPISEHNRLYWYRQTLGQGPEFLTYFQNEAQLEKSRLLSDRFSAERPKGSFSTLEIQRTEQGDSAMYLCASSLDWSSHETQYFGPGTRLLVL.

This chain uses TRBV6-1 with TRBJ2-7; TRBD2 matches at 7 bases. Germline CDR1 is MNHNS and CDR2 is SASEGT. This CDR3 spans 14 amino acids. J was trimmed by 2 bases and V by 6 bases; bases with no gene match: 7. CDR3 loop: CASSRASGPYEQYF. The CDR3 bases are TGTGCCAGCAGCCGGGCTAGCGGACCCTACGAGCAGTACTTC.

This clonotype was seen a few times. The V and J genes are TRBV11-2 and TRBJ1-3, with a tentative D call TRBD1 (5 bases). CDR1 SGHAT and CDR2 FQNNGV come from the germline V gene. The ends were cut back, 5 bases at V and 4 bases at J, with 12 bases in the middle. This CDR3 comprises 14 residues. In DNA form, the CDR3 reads TGTGCCAGCAGCCACACCGGGACGGGAAACACCATATATTTT. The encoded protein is CASSHTGTGNTIYF.

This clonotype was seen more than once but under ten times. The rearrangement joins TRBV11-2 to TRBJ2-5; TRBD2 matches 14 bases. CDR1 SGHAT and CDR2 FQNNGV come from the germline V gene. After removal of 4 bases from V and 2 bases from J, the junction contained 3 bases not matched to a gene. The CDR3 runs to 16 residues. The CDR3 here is CASSSGTSGRQETQYF. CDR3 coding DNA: TGTGCCAGCAGCTCCGGGACTAGCGGGAGACAAGAGACCCAGTACTTC.

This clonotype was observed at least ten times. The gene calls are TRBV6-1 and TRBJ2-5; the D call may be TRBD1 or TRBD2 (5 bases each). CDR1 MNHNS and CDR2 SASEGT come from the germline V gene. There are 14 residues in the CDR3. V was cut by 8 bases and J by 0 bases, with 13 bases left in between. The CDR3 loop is CASRGSWYQETQYF. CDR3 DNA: TGTGCCAGCCGGGGCAGCTGGTACCAAGAGACCCAGTACTTC.

The CDR3: CASTPLRDTDTQYF. The CDR3 DNA is TGTGCCAGCACCCCCCTTCGGGACACAGATACGCAGTATTTT. The rearrangement joins TRBV7-2 to TRBJ2-3; weak D call: TRBD2 (5 bases). The CDR3 runs to 14 residues. V was pared by 7 bases and J by 2 bases, with 13 bases between. Germline assignment: CDR1 SGHTA and CDR2 FQGNSA. The full variable domain, in which reference TRBV7-2 and TRBJ2-3 provide the parts outside the CDR3, is GAGVSQSPSNKVTEKGKDVELRCDPISGHTALYWYRQSLGQGLEFLIYFQGNSAPDKSGLPSDRFSAERTGGSVSTLTIQRTQQEDSAVYLCASTPLRDTDTQYFGPGTRLTVL.

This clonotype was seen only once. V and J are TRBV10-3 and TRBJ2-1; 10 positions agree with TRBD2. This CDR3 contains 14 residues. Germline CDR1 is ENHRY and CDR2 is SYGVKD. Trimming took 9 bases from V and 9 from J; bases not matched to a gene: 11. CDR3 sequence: CAIDPGTSEFEQFF. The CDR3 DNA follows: TGTGCCATAGACCCCGGGACTAGCGAATTTGAGCAGTTCTTC.

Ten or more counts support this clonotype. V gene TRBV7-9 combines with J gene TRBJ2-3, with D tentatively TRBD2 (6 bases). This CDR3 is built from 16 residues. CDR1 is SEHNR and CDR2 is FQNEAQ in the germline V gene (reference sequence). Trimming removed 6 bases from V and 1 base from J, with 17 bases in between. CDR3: CASSQSQRRGTDTQYF. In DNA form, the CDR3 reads TGTGCCAGCAGTCAATCCCAGCGGAGGGGCACAGATACGCAGTATTTT.

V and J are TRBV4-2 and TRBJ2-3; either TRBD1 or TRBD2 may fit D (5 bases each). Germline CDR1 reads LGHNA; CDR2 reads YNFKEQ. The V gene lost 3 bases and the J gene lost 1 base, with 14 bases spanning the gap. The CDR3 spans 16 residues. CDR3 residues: CASSHGTHVGTDTQYF. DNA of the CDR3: TGTGCCAGCAGCCACGGGACCCACGTAGGCACAGATACGCAGTATTTT.

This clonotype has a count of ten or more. The CDR3 nucleotides are TGTGCCAGTGCGACTAGCACAGATACGCAGTATTTT. It yields the protein CASATSTDTQYF. The chain couples TRBV28 to TRBJ2-3; D unclear. Germline CDR1 MDHEN, CDR2 SYDVKM. The V and J ends lost 9 bases and 0 bases respectively, with 7 bases between them. This CDR3 comprises 12 residues.

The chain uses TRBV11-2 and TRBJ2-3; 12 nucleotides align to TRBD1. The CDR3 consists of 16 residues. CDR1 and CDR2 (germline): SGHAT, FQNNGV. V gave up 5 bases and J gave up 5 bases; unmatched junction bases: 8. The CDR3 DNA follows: TGTGCCAGCAGCATAAAGGGACAGGGGGCGCGAGATACGCAGTATTTT. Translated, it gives CASSIKGQGARDTQYF.

DNA of the CDR3: TGTGCCAGCCGATCACTAGCGGGAACAAACAAAAACATTCAGTACTTC. Residues: CASRSLAGTNKNIQYF. The chain joins TRBV19 to TRBJ2-4; 10 positions match TRBD2. Losses at the gene ends were 9 bases for V and 3 bases for J; bases not matched to a gene: 11. This CDR3 spans 16 amino acids. Germline-derived CDR1 and CDR2 are LNHDA and SQIVND (reference sequence).

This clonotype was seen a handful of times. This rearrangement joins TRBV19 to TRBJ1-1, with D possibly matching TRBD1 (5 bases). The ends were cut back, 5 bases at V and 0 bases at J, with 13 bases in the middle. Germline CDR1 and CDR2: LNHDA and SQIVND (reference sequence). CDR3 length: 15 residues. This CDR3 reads CASSWGVDMNTEAFF. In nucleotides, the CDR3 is TGTGCCAGTAGTTGGGGGGTTGATATGAACACTGAAGCTTTCTTT. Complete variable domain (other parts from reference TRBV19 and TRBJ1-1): DGGITQSPKYLFRKEGQNVTLSCEQNLNHDAMYWYRQDPGQGLRLIYYSQIVNDFQKGDIAEGYSVSREKKESFPLTVTSAQKNPTAFYLCASSWGVDMNTEAFFGQGTRLTVV.

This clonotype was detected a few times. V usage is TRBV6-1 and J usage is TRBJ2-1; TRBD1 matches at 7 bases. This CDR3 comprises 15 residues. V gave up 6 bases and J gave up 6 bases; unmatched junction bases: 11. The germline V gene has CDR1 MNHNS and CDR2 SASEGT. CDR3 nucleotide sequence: TGTGCCAGCAGCCCCGACAGGGTTTTTCGCAATGAGCAGTTCTTC. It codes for CASSPDRVFRNEQFF.

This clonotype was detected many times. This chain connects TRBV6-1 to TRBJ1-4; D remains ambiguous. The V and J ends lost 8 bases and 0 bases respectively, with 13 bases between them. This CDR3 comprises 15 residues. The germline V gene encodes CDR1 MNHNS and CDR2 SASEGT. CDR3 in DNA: TGTGCCAGCCGTCAAGCCATCGCAACTAATGAAAAACTGTTTTTT. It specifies CASRQAIATNEKLFF.